The 8 T cell receptor beta chains reported below all come from one sample, sequenced in a study of cytomegalovirus exposure and HLA in healthy donors listed by TCRdb under 2017. Library method: the immunoSEQ multiplex PCR assay. TCRdb limited this immuneACCESS table to in-frame rearrangements with V and J called. A share of clones is missing; checked studies link under half to unresolved V genes, and the rest is unexplained. The sample profile shows 60,000 or so clones; 91% of them were found once. Around 2.2% of the sample belongs to the ten largest clones. Sequencing was done on a sample of PBMCs. The receptor set was obtained from a woman aged 30 to 39 in good health and CMV-seronegative.

The rearrangement uses TRBV11-2 and TRBJ1-1; 7 bases line up with TRBD1. J was trimmed by 3 bases and V by 5 bases; bases with no gene match: 12. The CDR3 is made up of 16 amino acids. Germline CDR1 SGHAT, CDR2 FQNNGV. The CDR3 DNA reads TGTGCCAGCAGCCGAGGACAGGCGGATTGGGACACTGAAGCTTTCTTT. It is translated as CASSRGQADWDTEAFF.

This chain joins TRBV19 and TRBJ1-1; TRBD1 matches at 7 bases. The CDR3 runs 17 residues. Looked up from germline, CDR1 is LNHDA and CDR2 is SQIVND (reference sequence). The V segment lost 3 bases and the J segment 0 bases; nucleotides outside the gene matches: 10. CDR3 sequence: CASSIRTGAGMNTEAFF. The CDR3 nucleotides read TGTGCCAGTAGTATTAGAACAGGGGCTGGGATGAACACTGAAGCTTTCTTT.

The chain uses TRBV1 and TRBJ2-3; the DNA was not compared with TRBD2, the D call given in the table. TRBV1 is a documented pseudogene. The CDR3 contains 20 residues. CDR3 in amino acids: CTSSQDPPRLAGVITDTQYF. CDR3 sequence (DNA): TGCACCAGCAGCCAAGACCCCCCCCGACTAGCGGGAGTTATAACAGATACGCAGTATTTT.

The rearrangement links TRBV29-1 to TRBJ2-7, with 7 bases that match TRBD2. Unmatched junction bases numbered 13, after V lost 4 bases and J lost 7 bases. Germline V gene sequence: CDR1 SQVTM, CDR2 ANQGSEA. The CDR3 covers 14 residues. The CDR3 DNA reads TGCAGCGTTGGCAGCGGGACCCTGTTCGGAGAGCAGTACTTC. It specifies CSVGSGTLFGEQYF.

This rearrangement joins TRBV15 to TRBJ1-5; 9 nucleotides match TRBD1. The ends lost 1 base at V and 4 bases at J; junction bases unmatched: 5. The CDR3 has 16 amino acids. Germline V gives CDR1 LNHNV, CDR2 YYDKDF (reference sequence). The CDR3 region has the DNA TGTGCCACCAGCAGAGGGGGACAGGGAAGGAATCAGCCCCAGCATTTT. The encoded protein is CATSRGGQGRNQPQHF.

V usage is TRBV4-3 and J usage is TRBJ2-7, with 11 bases fitting TRBD2. The germline CDR1 and CDR2 sequences are LGHNA and YSLEER. Unmatched junction bases numbered 12, after V lost 5 bases and J lost 9 bases. This CDR3 has 15 residues. The CDR3 sequence is CASSVTGLADTRQYF. The CDR3 bases are TGCGCCAGCAGCGTCACGGGACTAGCGGATACGCGGCAGTACTTC.

This clone has a single count. The CDR3 nucleotides read TGCGCCAGCAGCTTGGGAGTAGGGGCCGATACGCAGTATTTT. Translated, it gives CASSLGVGADTQYF. V gene TRBV5-1 combines with J gene TRBJ2-3, with TRBD1 as a possible D gene (5 bases). Between the trimmed V and J ends, which lost 0 bases and 6 bases, there was a span of 11 bases. Germline V gene data show CDR1 as SGHRS and CDR2 as YFSETQ. The CDR3 contains 14 residues. The full variable domain, rest sourced from reference TRBV5-1 and TRBJ2-3, is KAGVTQTPRYLIKTRGQQVTLSCSPISGHRSVSWYQQTPGQGLQFLFEYFSETQRNKGNFPGRFSGRQFSNSRSEMNVSTLELGDSALYLCASSLGVGADTQYFGPGTRLTVL.

V and J are TRBV30 and TRBJ2-6; D gene uncertain. Trimming shortened V by 4 bases and J by 0 bases, and 4 bases separated the two germline ends. Per germline, CDR1 GTSNPN and CDR2 SVGIG (reference sequence). The CDR3 is made up of 13 amino acids. The CDR3 nucleotides are TGTGCCTGGATGTACTCTGGGGCCAACGTCCTGACTTTC. Translating gives CAWMYSGANVLTF.